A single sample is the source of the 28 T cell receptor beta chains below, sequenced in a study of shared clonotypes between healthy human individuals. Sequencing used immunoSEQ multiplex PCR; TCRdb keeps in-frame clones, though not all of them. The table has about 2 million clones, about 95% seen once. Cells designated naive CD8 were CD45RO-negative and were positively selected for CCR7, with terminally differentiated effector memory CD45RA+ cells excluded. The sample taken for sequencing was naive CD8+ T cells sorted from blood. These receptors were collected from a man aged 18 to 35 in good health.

The CDR3 sequence: CASSYSTGEPQHF. The CDR3 nucleotides are TGTGCCAGCAGTTACTCAACAGGGGAGCCCCAGCATTTT. The chain has TRBV6-5 and TRBJ1-5, with TRBD1 matching 7 bases. Germline V CDR1 and CDR2: MNHEY, SVGAGI. Trimming at V came to 0 bases and at J to 8 bases, leaving 1 base not matched to a gene. The CDR3 is 13 residues long.

CDR3 bases: TGCGCCAGCAGCCAAGGTTGGTCAGGAGCTTTCATGAACACTGAAGCTTTCTTT. It codes for CASSQGWSGAFMNTEAFF. The chain links TRBV4-1 to TRBJ1-1; D is unclear. With 1 base removed from V and 0 bases from J, the gap between germline ends came to 18 bases. This CDR3 comprises 18 residues. Germline V gives CDR1 MGHRA, CDR2 YSYEKL.

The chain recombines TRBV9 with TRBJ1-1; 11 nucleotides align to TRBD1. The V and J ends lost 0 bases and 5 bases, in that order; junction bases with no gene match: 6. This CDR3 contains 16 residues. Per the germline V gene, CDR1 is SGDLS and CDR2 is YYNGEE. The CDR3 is CASSVGAGDRGTEAFF. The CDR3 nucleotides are TGTGCCAGCAGCGTAGGAGCGGGGGACAGGGGGACTGAAGCTTTCTTT.

CDR3 sequence (DNA): TGTGCCAGCAGCCGGGTGGCGGATACGCAGTATTTT. This sequence encodes CASSRVADTQYF. The chain links TRBV9 to TRBJ2-3, with D hard to call. Between the trimmed V and J ends, which lost 4 bases and 6 bases, there was a span of 9 bases. The CDR3 is 12 amino acids. CDR1 and CDR2 from the germline V gene are SGDLS and YYNGEE.

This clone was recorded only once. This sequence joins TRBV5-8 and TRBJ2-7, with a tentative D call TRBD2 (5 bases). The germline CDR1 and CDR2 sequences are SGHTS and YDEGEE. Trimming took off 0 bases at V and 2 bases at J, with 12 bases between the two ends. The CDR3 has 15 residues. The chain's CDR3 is CASSLVASRAYEQYF. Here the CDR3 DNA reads TGTGCCAGCAGCTTGGTAGCTAGCCGGGCCTACGAGCAGTACTTC. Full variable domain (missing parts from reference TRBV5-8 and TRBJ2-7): EAGVTQSPTHLIKTRGQQATLRCSPISGHTSVYWYQQALGLGLQFLLWYDEGEERNRGNFPPRFSGRQFPNYSSELNVNALELEDSALYLCASSLVASRAYEQYFGPGTRLTVT.

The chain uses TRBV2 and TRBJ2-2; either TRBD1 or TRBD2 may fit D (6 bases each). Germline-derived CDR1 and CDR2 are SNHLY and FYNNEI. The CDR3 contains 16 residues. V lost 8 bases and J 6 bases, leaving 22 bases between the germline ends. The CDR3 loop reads CASPPGGQKSPGELFF. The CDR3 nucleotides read TGTGCCAGCCCACCCGGGGGACAAAAGTCCCCCGGGGAGCTGTTTTTT.

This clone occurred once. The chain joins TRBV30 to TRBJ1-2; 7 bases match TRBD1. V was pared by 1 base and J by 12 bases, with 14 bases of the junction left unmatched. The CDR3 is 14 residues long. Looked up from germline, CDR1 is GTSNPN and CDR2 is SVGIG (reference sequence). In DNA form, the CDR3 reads TGTGCCTGGAGTGGGGTAGGGGACAGAGGAAACGACACCTTC. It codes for CAWSGVGDRGNDTF.

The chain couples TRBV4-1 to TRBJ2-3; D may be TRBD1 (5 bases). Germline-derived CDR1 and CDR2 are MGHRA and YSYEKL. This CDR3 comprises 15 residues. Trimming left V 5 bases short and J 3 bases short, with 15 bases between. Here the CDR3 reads CASSYPDSLTDTQYF. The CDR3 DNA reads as TGCGCCAGCAGCTACCCAGACAGCCTGACAGATACGCAGTATTTT.

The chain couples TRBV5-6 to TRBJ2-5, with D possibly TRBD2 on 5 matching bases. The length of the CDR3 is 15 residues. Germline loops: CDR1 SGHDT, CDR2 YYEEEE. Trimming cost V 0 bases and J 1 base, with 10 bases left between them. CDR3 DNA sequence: TGTGCCAGCAGCTTGGGGCGGGTAACCCAAGAGACCCAGTACTTC. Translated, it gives CASSLGRVTQETQYF. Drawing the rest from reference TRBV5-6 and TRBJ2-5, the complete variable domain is DAGVTQSPTHLIKTRGQQVTLRCSPKSGHDTVSWYQQALGQGPQFIFQYYEEEERQRGNFPDRFSGHQFPNYSSELNVNALLLGDSALYLCASSLGRVTQETQYFGPGTRLLVL.

CDR3 sequence reads: CASSGGLWETQYF. The CDR3 DNA is TGTGCCAGCAGTGGGGGCCTATGGGAGACCCAGTACTTC. The genes are TRBV6-5 and TRBJ2-5; tentative D call: TRBD1 (6 bases). Germline assignment: CDR1 MNHEY and CDR2 SVGAGI. This CDR3 region has 13 residues. Trimming pared 5 bases from V and 5 bases from J, leaving 12 bases between.

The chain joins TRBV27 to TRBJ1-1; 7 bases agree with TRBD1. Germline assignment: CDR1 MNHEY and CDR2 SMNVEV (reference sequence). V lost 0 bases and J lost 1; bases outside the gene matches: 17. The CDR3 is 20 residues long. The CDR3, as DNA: TGTGCCAGCAGTTTATCGCCCCCCGACAGGGTGGTGTACCCGAACACTGAAGCTTTCTTT. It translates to CASSLSPPDRVVYPNTEAFF.

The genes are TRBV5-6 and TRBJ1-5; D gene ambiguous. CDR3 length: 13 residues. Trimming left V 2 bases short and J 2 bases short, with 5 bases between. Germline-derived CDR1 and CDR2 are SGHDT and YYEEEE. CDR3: CASSFQGNQPQHF. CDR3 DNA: TGTGCCAGCAGCTTCCAGGGCAATCAGCCCCAGCATTTT.

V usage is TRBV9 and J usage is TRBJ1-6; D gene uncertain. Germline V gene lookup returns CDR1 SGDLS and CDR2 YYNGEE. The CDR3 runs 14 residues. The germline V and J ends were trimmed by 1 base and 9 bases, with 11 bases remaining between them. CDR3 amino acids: CASSVWGFGSPLHF. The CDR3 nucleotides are TGTGCCAGCAGCGTATGGGGTTTTGGTTCACCCCTCCACTTT.

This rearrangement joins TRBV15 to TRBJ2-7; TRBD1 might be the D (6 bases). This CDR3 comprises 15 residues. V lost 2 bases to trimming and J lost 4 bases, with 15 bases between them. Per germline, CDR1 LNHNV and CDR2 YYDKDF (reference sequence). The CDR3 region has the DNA TGTGCCACCAGCAGATCTAAGGGGGACCTATACGAGCAGTACTTC. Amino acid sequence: CATSRSKGDLYEQYF.

CDR3 loop: CASSAAGSDTQYF. CDR3 coding DNA: TGCGCCAGCAGCGCGGCCGGGTCCGATACGCAGTATTTT. This chain links TRBV5-1 with TRBJ2-3; D not resolved. The CDR3 covers 13 residues. Looked up from germline, CDR1 is SGHRS and CDR2 is YFSETQ. Trimming removed 4 bases at V and 6 bases at J, with 12 bases between. The whole variable domain, filled in from reference TRBV5-1 and TRBJ2-3, reads KAGVTQTPRYLIKTRGQQVTLSCSPISGHRSVSWYQQTPGQGLQFLFEYFSETQRNKGNFPGRFSGRQFSNSRSEMNVSTLELGDSALYLCASSAAGSDTQYFGPGTRLTVL.

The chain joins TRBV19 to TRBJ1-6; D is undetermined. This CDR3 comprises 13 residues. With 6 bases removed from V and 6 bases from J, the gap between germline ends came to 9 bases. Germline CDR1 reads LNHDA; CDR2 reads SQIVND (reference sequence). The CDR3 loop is CASSEGGNSPLHF. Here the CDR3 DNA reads TGTGCCAGTAGCGAGGGCGGTAATTCACCCCTCCACTTT.

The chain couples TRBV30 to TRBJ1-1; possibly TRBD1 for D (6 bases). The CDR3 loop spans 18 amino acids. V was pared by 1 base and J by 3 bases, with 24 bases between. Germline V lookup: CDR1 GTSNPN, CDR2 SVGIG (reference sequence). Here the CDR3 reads CAWSGLPRGGRPHTEAFF. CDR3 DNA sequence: TGTGCCTGGAGTGGCCTACCTCGCGGGGGGCGACCCCACACTGAAGCTTTCTTT.

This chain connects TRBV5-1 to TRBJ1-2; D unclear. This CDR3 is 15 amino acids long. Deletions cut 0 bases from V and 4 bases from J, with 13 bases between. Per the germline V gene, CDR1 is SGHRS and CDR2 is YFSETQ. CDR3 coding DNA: TGCGCCAGCAGCTTGGCCGCAGTAATGGGCTATGGCTACACCTTC. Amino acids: CASSLAAVMGYGYTF.

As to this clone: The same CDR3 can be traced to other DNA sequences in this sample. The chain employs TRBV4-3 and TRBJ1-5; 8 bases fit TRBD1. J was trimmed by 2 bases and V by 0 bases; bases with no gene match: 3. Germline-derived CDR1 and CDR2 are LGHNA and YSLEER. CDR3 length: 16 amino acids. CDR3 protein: CASSQDGTGGNQPQHF. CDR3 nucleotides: TGCGCCAGCAGCCAAGATGGGACAGGAGGCAATCAGCCCCAGCATTTT.

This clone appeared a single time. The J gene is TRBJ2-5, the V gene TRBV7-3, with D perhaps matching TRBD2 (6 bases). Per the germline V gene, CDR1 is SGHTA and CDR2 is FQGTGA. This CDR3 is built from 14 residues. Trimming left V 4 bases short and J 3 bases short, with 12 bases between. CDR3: CASSSIGGEETQYF. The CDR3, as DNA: TGTGCCAGCAGCTCCATCGGGGGTGAAGAGACCCAGTACTTC.

CDR3 DNA: TGTGCCAGCAGCTGGGACAGGGGGGACACTGAAGCTTTCTTT. The encoded protein is CASSWDRGDTEAFF. V and J are TRBV11-2 and TRBJ1-1; 11 bases map to TRBD1. J lost 3 bases, V lost 4 bases, and 1 base had no gene match. Germline V lookup: CDR1 SGHAT, CDR2 FQNNGV. This CDR3 has 14 amino acids.

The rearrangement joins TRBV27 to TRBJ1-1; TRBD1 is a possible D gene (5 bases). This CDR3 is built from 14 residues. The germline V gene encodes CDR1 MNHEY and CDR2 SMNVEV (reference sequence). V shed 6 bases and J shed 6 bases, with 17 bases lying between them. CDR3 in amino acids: CASSLLGGGAEAFF. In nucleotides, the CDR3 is TGTGCCAGCAGCCTATTGGGGGGGGGAGCTGAAGCTTTCTTT.

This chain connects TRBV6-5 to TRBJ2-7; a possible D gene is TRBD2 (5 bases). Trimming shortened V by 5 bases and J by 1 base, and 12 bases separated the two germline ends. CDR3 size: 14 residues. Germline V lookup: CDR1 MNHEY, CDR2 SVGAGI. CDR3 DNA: TGTGCCAGCAGTCCCGGGATTATGTCCTACGAGCAGTACTTC. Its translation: CASSPGIMSYEQYF.

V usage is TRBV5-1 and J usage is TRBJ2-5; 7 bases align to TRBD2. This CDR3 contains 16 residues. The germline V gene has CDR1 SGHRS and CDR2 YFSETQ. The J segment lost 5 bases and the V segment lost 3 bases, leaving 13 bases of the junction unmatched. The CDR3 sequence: CASSYYPGLPGETQYF. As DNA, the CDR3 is TGCGCCAGCAGCTATTACCCGGGACTACCCGGGGAGACCCAGTACTTC.

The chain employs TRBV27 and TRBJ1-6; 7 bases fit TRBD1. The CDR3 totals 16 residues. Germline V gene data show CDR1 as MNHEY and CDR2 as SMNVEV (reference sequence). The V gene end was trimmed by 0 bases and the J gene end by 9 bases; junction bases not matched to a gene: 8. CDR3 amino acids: CASSLSSGTAISPLHF. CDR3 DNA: TGTGCCAGCAGTTTATCGTCCGGGACAGCTATTTCACCCCTCCACTTT.

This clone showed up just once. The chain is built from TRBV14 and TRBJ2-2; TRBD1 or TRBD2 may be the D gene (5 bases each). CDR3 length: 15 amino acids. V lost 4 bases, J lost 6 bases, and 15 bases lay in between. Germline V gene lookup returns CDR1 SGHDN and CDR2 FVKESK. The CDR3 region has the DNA TGTGCCAGCAGCCCCTTTGGGGGAACGCCCGGGGAGCTGTTTTTT. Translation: CASSPFGGTPGELFF.

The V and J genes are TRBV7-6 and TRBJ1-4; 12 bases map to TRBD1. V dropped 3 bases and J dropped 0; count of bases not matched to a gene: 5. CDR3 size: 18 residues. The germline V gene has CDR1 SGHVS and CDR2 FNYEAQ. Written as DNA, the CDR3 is TGTGCCAGCAGCTTGGGACAGGGGGCATACTCAACTAATGAAAAACTGTTTTTT. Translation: CASSLGQGAYSTNEKLFF.

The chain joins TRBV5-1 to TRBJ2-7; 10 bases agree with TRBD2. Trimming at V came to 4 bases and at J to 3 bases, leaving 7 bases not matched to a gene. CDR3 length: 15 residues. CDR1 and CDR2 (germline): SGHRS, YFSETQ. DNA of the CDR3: TGCGCCAGCAGCCGGGGAACTAGCGGGAACTACGAGCAGTACTTC. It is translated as CASSRGTSGNYEQYF.